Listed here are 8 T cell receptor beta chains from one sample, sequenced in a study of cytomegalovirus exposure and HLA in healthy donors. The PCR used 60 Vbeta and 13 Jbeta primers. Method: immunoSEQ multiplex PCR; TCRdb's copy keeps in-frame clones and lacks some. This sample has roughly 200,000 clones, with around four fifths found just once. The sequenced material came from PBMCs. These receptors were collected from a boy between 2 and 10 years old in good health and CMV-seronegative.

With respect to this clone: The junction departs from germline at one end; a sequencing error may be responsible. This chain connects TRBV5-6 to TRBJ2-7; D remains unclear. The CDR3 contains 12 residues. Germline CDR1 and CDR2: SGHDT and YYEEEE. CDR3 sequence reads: CASSYENYEQCF. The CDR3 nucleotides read TGTGCCAGCAGCTATGAAAACTACGAGCAGTGCTTC.

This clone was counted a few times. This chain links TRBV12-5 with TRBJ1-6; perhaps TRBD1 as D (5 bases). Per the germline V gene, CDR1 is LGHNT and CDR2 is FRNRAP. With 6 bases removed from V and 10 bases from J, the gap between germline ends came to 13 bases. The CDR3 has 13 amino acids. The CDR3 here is CASGSGGASPLHF. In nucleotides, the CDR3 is TGTGCTAGTGGCTCGGGTGGGGCGTCACCCCTCCACTTT.

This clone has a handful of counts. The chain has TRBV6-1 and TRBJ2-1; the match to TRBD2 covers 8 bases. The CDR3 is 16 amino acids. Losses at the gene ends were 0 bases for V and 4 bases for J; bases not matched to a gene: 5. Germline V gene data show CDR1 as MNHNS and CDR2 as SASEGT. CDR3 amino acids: CASSEAAGGPYNEQFF. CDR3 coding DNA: TGTGCCAGCAGTGAAGCCGCGGGAGGCCCTTACAATGAGCAGTTCTTC.

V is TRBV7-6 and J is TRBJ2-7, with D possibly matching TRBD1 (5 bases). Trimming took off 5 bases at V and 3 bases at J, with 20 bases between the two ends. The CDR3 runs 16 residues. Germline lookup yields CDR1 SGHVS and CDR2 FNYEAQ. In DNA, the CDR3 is TGTGCCAGCAGCCCCTCCCGAGGACAACCACGCTACGAGCAGTACTTC. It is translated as CASSPSRGQPRYEQYF.

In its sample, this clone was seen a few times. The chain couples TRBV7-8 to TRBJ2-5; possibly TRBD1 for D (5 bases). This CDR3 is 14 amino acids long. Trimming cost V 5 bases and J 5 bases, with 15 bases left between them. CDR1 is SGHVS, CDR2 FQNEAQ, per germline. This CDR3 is CASSAWGPGETQYF. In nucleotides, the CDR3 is TGTGCCAGCAGCGCCTGGGGCCCCGGGGAGACCCAGTACTTC.

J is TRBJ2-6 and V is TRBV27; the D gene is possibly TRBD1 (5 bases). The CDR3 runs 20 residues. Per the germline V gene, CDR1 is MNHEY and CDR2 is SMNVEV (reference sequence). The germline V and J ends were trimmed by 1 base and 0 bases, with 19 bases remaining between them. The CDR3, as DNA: TGTGCCAGCAGTTTATTAATGGGTCAGGGATTCCGCTCTGGGGCCAACGTCCTGACTTTC. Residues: CASSLLMGQGFRSGANVLTF.

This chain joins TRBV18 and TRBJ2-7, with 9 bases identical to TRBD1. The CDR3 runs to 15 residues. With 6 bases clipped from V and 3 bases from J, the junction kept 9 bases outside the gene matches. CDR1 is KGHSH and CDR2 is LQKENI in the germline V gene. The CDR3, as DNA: TGTGCCAGCTCCCCCCCGGGACAGGGTCTCTACGAGCAGTACTTC. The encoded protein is CASSPPGQGLYEQYF.

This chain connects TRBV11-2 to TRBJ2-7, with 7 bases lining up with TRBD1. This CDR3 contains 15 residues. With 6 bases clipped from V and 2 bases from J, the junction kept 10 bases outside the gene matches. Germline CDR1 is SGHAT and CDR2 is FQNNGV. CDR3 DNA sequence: TGTGCCAGCAGTTTCCCGACAGGGCCTCCCTACGAGCAGTACTTC. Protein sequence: CASSFPTGPPYEQYF.